This T cell receptor beta chain emerged from a study of control samples from healthy donors and cancer patients. Repertoires were generated with immunoSEQ multiplex PCR, while TCRdb's copy carries only in-frame clones and drops some. The data hold 110,000 or so clones, with 70% to 85% observed a single time. CDR3 length equals 13 residues. CDR1 MDHEN and CDR2 SYDVKM come from the germline V gene. The germline V and J ends were trimmed by 6 bases and 7 bases, with 15 bases remaining between them. The rearrangement joins TRBV28 to TRBJ1-2, with a tentative D call TRBD1 (6 bases). The sequenced material came from blood. This TCR was recovered from a young man in good health. The CDR3 reads CASRPGQHFGYTF. The CDR3, as DNA: TGTGCCAGCAGACCTGGACAGCACTTTGGCTACACCTTC.